This T cell receptor beta chain was observed in a study of blood T cell repertoires in COVID-19. Study-level background: Sources were T cells, B-cell-depleted T cells, or PBMCs; the material itself was cDNA or gDNA.

CDR3 length equals 16 residues. V was pared by 6 bases and J by 2 bases, with 6 bases of the junction left unmatched. CDR1 is SNHLY and CDR2 is FYNNEI in the germline V gene. Original data processing: Reference gene primer amplification gave nucleated cell count estimates. Sequenced by immunoSEQ multiplex PCR; TCRdb stores in-frame clones only, minus some. D and trimming were read from the DNA, whereas the V and J calls and clone size are those reported in that table. The sample comprises around 170,000 clones, under 90% of which are singletons, and around 12% rests with the top ten. Those enrolled, adults aged 18 to 89 years, came from about two dozen US areas. Donors of Cohort 3 who recovered were those that had two negative PCRs, clearance, or symptom resolution.

The specimen sequenced was PBMCs or T cells enriched from blood (not recorded which). This chain uses TRBV2 with TRBJ2-5, with 13 bases aligning to TRBD2. The TCR originated in a man between 45 and 60 years old who had recovered from COVID-19. The CDR3: CASSGLAGASQETQYF. The CDR3 coding sequence is TGTGCCAGCAGCGGACTAGCGGGGGCCTCACAAGAGACCCAGTACTTC.